The present TCR beta chain was sequenced within a study of identical twins. CDR1 is SNHLY and CDR2 is FYNNEI in the germline V gene. This CDR3 is built from 15 residues. J lost 5 bases, V lost 5 bases, and 5 bases had no gene match. Via MiXCR, TCRdb re-called the 5' RACE reads, giving one row per CDR3 protein. This sample has 450,000 or so distinct CDR3 sequences, with 12% to 15% found just once. This sample was shared with a second study, whose subject was yellow fever vaccine responses in identical twins. As that report states: Twins' vaccine T cell response reportedly gave the appearance of partial convergence and partial personalization.

Sequenced input: CD4+ T cells sorted from blood. This chain links TRBV2 with TRBJ1-4; TRBD1 matches 10 bases. The sequence was obtained from a woman aged 18-35 years in good health. CDR3: CASSSDRGRNEKLFF. For the CDR3, the DNA is TGTGCCAGCAGTTCTGACAGGGGGCGGAATGAAAAACTGTTTTTT.